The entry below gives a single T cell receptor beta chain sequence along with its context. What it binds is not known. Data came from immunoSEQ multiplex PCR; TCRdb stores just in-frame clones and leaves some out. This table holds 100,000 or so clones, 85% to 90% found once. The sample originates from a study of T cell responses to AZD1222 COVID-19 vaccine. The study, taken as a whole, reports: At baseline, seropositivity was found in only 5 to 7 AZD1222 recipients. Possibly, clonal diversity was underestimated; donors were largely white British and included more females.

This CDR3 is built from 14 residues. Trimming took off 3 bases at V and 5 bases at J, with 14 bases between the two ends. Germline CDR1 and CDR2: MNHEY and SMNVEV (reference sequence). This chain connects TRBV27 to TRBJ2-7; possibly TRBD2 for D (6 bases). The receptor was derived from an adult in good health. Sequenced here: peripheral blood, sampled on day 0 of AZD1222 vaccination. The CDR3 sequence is CASSFNQGLHEQYF. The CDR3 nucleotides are TGTGCCAGCAGTTTTAACCAGGGACTCCACGAGCAGTACTTC.